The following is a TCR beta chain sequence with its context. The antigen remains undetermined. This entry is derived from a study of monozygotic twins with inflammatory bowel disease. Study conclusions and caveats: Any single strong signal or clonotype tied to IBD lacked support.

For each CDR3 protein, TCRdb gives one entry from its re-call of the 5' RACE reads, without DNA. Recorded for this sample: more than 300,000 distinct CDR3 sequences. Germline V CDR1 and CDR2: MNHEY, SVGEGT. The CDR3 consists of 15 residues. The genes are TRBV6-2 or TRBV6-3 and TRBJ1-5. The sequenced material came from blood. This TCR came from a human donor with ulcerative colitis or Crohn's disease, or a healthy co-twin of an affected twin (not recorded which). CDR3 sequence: CASSYTGLNNQPQHF.